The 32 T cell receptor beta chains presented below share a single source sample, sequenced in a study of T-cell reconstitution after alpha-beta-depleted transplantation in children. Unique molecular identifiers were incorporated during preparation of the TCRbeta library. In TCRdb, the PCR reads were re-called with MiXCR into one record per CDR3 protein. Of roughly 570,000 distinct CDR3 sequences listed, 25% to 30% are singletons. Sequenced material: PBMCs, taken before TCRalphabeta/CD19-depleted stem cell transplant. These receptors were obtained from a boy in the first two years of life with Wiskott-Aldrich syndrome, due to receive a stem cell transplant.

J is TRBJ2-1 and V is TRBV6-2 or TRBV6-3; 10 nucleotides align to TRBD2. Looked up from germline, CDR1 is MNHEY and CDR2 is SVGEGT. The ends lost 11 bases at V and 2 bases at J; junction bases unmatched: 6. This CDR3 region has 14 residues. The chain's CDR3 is CAGRTSGPYNEQFF. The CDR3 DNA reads TGTGCCGGGCGGACTAGCGGCCCCTACAATGAGCAGTTCTTC.

CDR3 sequence: CASSAGTSYEQYF. The CDR3 DNA follows: TGTGCCAGCAGTGCGGGCACATCCTACGAGCAGTACTTC. The chain uses TRBV2 and TRBJ2-7; D call uncertain. Germline assignment: CDR1 SNHLY and CDR2 FYNNEI. V was shortened by 4 bases and J by 1 base, with 8 bases between the two germline ends. This CDR3 is 13 amino acids long.

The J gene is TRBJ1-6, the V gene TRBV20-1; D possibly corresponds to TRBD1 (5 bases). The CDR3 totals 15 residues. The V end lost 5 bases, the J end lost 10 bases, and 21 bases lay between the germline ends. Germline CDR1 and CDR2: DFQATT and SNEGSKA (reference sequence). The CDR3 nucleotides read TGCAGTGCTCCATCCTTATCAGGGTTCGACTCACCCCTCCACTTT. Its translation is CSAPSLSGFDSPLHF.

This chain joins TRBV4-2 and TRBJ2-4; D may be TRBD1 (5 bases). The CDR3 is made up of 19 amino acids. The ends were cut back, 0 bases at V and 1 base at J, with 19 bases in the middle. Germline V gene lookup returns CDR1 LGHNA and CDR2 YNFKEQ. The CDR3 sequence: CASSQDLGAGIVAKNIQYF. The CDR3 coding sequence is TGTGCCAGCAGCCAAGATCTAGGGGCAGGGATTGTGGCCAAAAACATTCAGTACTTC.

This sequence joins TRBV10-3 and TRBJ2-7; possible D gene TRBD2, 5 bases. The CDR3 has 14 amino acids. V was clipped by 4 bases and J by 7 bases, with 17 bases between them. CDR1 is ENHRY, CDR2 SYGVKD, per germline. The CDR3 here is CAISGGRRSGEQYF. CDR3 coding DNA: TGTGCCATCAGTGGCGGACGGAGGTCGGGTGAGCAGTACTTC.

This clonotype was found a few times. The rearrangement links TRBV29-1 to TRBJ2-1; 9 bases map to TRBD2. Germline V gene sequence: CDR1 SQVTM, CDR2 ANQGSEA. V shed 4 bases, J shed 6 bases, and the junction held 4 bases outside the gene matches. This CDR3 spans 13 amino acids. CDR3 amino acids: CSVARGRANEQFF. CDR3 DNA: TGCAGCGTTGCTCGCGGGAGGGCCAATGAGCAGTTCTTC.

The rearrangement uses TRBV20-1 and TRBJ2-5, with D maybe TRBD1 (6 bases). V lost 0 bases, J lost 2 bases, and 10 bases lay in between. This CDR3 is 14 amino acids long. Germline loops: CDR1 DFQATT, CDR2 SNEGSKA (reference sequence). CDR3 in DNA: TGCAGTGCTAGAGATCCAGGGGTACAAGAGACCCAGTACTTC. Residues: CSARDPGVQETQYF.

The CDR3 region has the DNA TGTGCCACCAGCAGAAGACAGGGCGAAGAGACCCAGTACTTC. Its protein product is CATSRRQGEETQYF. V gene TRBV15 combines with J gene TRBJ2-5; 7 bases match TRBD1. Germline assignment: CDR1 LNHNV and CDR2 YYDKDF (reference sequence). V shed 2 bases, J shed 3 bases, and the junction held 3 bases outside the gene matches. This CDR3 comprises 14 residues.

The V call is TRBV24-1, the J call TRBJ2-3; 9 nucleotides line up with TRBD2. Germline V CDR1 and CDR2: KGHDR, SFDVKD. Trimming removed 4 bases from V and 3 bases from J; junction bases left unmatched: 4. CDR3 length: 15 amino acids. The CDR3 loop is CATSDLSGRTDTQYF. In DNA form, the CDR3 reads TGTGCCACCAGTGACCTTAGCGGGAGAACAGATACGCAGTATTTT.

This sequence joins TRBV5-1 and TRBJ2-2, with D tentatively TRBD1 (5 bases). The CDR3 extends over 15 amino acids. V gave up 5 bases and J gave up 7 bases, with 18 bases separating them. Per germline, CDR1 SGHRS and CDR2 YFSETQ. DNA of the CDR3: TGCGCCAGCAGTGGTAAGGGGCATGTCGGCGGGGAGCTGTTTTTT. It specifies CASSGKGHVGGELFF.

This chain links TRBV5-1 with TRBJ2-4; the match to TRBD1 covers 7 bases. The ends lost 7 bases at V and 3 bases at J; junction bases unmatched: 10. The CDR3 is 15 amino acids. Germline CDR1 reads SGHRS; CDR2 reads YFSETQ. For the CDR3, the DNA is TGCGCCAGCCGAGACAGGGCTTCTGTCAAAAACATTCAGTACTTC. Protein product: CASRDRASVKNIQYF.

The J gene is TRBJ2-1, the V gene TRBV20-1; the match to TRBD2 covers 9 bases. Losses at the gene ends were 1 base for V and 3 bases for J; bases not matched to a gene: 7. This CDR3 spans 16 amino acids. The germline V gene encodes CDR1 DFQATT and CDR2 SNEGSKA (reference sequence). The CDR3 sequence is CSARAVAGAHYNEQFF. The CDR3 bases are TGCAGTGCTAGAGCGGTAGCGGGAGCCCACTACAATGAGCAGTTCTTC.

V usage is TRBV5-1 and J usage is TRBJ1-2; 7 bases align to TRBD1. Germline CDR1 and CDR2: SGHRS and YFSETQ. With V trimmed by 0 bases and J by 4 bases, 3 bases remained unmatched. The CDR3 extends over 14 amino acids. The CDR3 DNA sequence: TGCGCCAGCAGCTTGGGGGACAGTACCTATGGCTACACCTTC. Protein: CASSLGDSTYGYTF. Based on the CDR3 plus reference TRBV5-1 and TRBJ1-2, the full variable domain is KAGVTQTPRYLIKTRGQQVTLSCSPISGHRSVSWYQQTPGQGLQFLFEYFSETQRNKGNFPGRFSGRQFSNSRSEMNVSTLELGDSALYLCASSLGDSTYGYTFGSGTRLTVV.

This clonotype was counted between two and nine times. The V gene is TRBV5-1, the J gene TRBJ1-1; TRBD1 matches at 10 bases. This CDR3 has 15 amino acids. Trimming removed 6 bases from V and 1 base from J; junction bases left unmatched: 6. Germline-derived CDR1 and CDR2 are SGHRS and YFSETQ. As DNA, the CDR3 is TGCGCCAGCAACTATGGGGACAGGGGGAACACTGAAGCTTTCTTT. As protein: CASNYGDRGNTEAFF.

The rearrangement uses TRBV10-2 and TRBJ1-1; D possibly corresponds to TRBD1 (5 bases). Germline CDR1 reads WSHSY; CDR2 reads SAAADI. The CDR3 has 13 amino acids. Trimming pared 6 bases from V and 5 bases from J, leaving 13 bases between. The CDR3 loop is CASSGDRVTEAFF. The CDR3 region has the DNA TGCGCCAGCAGCGGGGACCGGGTGACTGAAGCTTTCTTT.

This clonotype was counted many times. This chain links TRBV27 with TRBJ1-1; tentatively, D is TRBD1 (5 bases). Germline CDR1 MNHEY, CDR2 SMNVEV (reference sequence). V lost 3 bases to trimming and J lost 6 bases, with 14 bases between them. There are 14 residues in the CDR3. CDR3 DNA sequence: TGTGCCAGCAGTTTCCAGGGACGTATCGCTGAAGCTTTCTTT. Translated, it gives CASSFQGRIAEAFF.

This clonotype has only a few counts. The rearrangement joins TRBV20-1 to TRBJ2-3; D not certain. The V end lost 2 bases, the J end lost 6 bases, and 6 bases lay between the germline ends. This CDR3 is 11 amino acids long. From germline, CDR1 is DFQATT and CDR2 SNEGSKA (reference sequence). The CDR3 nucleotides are TGCAGTGCTAGACGTCCCGATACGCAGTATTTT. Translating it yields CSARRPDTQYF.

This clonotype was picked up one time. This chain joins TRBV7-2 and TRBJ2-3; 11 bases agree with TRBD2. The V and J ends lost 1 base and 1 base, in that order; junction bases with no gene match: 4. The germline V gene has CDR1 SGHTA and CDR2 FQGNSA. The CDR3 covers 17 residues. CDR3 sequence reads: CASSLVQLAGGTDTQYF. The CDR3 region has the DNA TGTGCCAGCAGCTTAGTCCAACTAGCGGGAGGCACAGATACGCAGTATTTT.

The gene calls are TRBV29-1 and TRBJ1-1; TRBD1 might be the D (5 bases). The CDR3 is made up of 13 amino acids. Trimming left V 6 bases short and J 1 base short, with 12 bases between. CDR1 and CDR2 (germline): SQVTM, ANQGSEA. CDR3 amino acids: CSVRHQGNTEAFF. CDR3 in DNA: TGCAGCGTGCGCCACCAGGGGAACACTGAAGCTTTCTTT.

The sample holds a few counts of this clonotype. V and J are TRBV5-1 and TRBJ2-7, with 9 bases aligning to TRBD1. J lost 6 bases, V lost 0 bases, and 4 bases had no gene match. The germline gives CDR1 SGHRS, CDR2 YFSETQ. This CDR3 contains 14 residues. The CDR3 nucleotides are TGCGCCAGCAGCTTGGGGGACAGGGTAGGCGAGCAGTACTTC. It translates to CASSLGDRVGEQYF. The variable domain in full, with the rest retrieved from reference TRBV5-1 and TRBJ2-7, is KAGVTQTPRYLIKTRGQQVTLSCSPISGHRSVSWYQQTPGQGLQFLFEYFSETQRNKGNFPGRFSGRQFSNSRSEMNVSTLELGDSALYLCASSLGDRVGEQYFGPGTRLTVT.

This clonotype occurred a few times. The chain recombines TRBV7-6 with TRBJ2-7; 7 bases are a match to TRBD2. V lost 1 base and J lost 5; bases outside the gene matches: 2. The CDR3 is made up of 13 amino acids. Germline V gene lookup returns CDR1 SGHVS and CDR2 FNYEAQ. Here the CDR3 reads CASSLVRGDEQYF. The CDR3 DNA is TGTGCCAGCAGCTTAGTTCGGGGGGACGAGCAGTACTTC.

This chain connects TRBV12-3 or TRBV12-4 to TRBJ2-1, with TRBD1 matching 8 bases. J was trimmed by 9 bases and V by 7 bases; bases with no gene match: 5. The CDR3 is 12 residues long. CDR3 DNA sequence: TGTGCCAGCACCCGGACAGGGACTGAGCAGTTCTTC. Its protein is CASTRTGTEQFF.

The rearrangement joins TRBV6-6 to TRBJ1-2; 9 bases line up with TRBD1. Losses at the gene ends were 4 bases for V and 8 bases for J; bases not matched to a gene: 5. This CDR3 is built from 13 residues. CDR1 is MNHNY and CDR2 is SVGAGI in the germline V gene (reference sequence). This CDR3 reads CASSFRTGVGYTF. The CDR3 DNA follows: TGTGCCAGCAGTTTTCGGACAGGGGTAGGCTACACCTTC.

The CDR3 here is CASSLASRPRGSYNEQFF. The DNA of the CDR3 is TGTGCCAGCAGCTTAGCGAGCAGGCCGCGAGGCTCCTACAATGAGCAGTTCTTC. The chain has TRBV11-1 and TRBJ2-1; D not resolved. CDR1 and CDR2 (germline): SGHAT, FQDESV (reference sequence). The CDR3 sequence is 18 residues long. The V gene lost 0 bases and the J gene lost 0 bases, with 15 bases spanning the gap.

CDR3 residues: CASSPSGREFPEQYF. DNA of the CDR3: TGCGCCAGCAGCCCCTCGGGGCGGGAGTTCCCCGAGCAGTACTTC. J is TRBJ2-7 and V is TRBV5-1, with 7 bases that match TRBD2. CDR3 length: 15 amino acids. The V and J ends lost 4 bases and 6 bases, in that order; junction bases with no gene match: 13. Germline CDR1 and CDR2: SGHRS and YFSETQ.

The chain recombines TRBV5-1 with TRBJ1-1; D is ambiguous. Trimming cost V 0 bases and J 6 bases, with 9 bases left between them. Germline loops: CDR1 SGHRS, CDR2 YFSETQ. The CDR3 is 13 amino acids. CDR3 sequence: CASSLAGIAEAFF. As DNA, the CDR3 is TGCGCCAGCAGCTTGGCTGGTATCGCTGAAGCTTTCTTT. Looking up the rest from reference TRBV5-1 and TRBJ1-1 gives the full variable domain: KAGVTQTPRYLIKTRGQQVTLSCSPISGHRSVSWYQQTPGQGLQFLFEYFSETQRNKGNFPGRFSGRQFSNSRSEMNVSTLELGDSALYLCASSLAGIAEAFFGQGTRLTVV.

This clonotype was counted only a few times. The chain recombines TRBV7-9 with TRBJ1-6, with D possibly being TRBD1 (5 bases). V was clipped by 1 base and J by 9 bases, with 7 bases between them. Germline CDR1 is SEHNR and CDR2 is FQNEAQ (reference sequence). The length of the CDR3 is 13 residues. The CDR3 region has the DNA TGTGCCAGCAGCTTAGACGGGGCTTCACCCCTCCACTTT. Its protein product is CASSLDGASPLHF.

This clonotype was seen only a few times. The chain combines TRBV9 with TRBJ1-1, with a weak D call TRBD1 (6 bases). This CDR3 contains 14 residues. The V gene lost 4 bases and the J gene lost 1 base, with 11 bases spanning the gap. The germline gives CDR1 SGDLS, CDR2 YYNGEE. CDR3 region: CASSTATGNTEAFF. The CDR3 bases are TGTGCCAGCAGCACGGCGACAGGGAACACTGAAGCTTTCTTT. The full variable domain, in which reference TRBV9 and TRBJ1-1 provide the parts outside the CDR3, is DSGVTQTPKHLITATGQRVTLRCSPRSGDLSVYWYQQSLDQGLQFLIQYYNGEERAKGNILERFSAQQFPDLHSELNLSSLELGDSALYFCASSTATGNTEAFFGQGTRLTVV.

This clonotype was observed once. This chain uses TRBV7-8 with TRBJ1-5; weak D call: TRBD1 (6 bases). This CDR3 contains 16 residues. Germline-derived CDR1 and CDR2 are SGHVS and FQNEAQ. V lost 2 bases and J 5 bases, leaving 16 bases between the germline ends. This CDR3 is CASSLHRDRGDQPQHF. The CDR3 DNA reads TGTGCCAGCAGCTTACACAGGGACCGTGGCGATCAGCCCCAGCATTTT.

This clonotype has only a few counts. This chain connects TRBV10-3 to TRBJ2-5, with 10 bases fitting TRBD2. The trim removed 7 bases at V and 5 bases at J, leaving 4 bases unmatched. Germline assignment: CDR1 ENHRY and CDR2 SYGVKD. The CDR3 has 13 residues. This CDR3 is CAIIPGLAETQYF. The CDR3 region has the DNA TGTGCCATCATTCCGGGACTAGCGGAGACCCAGTACTTC.

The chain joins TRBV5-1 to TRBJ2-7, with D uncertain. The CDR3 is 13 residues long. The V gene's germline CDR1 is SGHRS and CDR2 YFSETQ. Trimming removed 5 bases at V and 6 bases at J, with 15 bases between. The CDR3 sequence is CASSQQVPREQYF. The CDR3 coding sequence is TGCGCCAGCAGTCAGCAGGTCCCTCGCGAGCAGTACTTC.

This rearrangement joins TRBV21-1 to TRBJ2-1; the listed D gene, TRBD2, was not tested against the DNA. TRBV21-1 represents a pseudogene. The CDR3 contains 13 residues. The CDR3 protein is CASSTRLANEQFF. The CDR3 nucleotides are TGTGCCAGCAGCACGAGACTAGCCAATGAGCAGTTCTTC.